Listed here are 8 T cell receptor beta chains from one sample, sequenced in a study of T cells in Graves' hyperthyroidism and ophthalmopathy. TCR beta CDR3 regions were amplified from RNA transcripts. An initial round of RT-PCR targeting the TCR CDR3 relied on the HTBI primer set. TCRdb reanalysed the multiplex PCR reads using MiXCR and keeps one entry per CDR3 protein. The table records hundreds of thousands of distinct CDR3 sequences, roughly 15% of them present only once. The material sequenced was blood. These receptors came from a young man with Graves' ophthalmopathy.

This clonotype has just a few counts. The chain joins TRBV7-3 to TRBJ1-6; TRBD1 is a possible D gene (5 bases). Germline V gene data show CDR1 as SGHTA and CDR2 as FQGTGA. Trimming pared 5 bases from V and 10 bases from J, leaving 18 bases between. CDR3 length equals 15 residues. CDR3 coding DNA: TGTGCCAGCAGCCTCTCATCCGGGACTCGGTCACCCCTCCACTTT. This translates into CASSLSSGTRSPLHF.

The rearrangement uses TRBV6-5 and TRBJ2-7; D not resolved. Per germline, CDR1 MNHEY and CDR2 SVGAGI. The CDR3 extends over 12 amino acids. Trimming took off 2 bases at V and 5 bases at J, with 7 bases between the two ends. CDR3 coding DNA: TGTGCCAGCAGTTACCGACTTCACGAGCAGTACTTC. This sequence encodes CASSYRLHEQYF.

This clonotype was found a few times. In nucleotides, the CDR3 is TGTGCCAGCAGGAAAGACAGCCCGAGGGAAAAACTGTTTTTT. Translating it yields CASRKDSPREKLFF. The chain has TRBV6-1 and TRBJ1-4; the D gene is possibly TRBD1 (5 bases). Germline V CDR1 and CDR2: MNHNS, SASEGT. Trimming removed 6 bases at V and 8 bases at J, with 16 bases between. This CDR3 region has 14 residues.

This clonotype has only a few counts. The CDR3 region is CASSLSEGNTEAFF. CDR3 nucleotides: TGTGCCAGCAGCCTCAGTGAAGGGAACACTGAAGCTTTCTTT. The genes are TRBV11-1 and TRBJ1-1; unclear D gene. Germline assignment: CDR1 SGHAT and CDR2 FQDESV (reference sequence). The CDR3 is made up of 14 amino acids. V was shortened by 5 bases and J by 1 base, with 11 bases between the two germline ends.

Ten or more counts support this clonotype. The chain couples TRBV5-1 to TRBJ2-7; D possibly corresponds to TRBD1 (6 bases). V dropped 2 bases and J dropped 6 bases, with 15 bases sitting between them. Germline V gives CDR1 SGHRS, CDR2 YFSETQ. The CDR3 consists of 14 residues. This CDR3 is CASSFQGPLAEQYF. In DNA form, the CDR3 reads TGCGCCAGCAGCTTTCAGGGGCCCTTGGCCGAGCAGTACTTC. The full variable domain, rest sourced from reference TRBV5-1 and TRBJ2-7, is KAGVTQTPRYLIKTRGQQVTLSCSPISGHRSVSWYQQTPGQGLQFLFEYFSETQRNKGNFPGRFSGRQFSNSRSEMNVSTLELGDSALYLCASSFQGPLAEQYFGPGTRLTVT.

Many counts were recorded for this clonotype. The chain carries TRBV12-3 or TRBV12-4 and TRBJ2-5, with 9 bases matching TRBD1. The ends lost 6 bases at V and 1 base at J; junction bases unmatched: 6. There are 15 residues in the CDR3. Here the CDR3 reads CASSRTGASQETQYF. The CDR3 DNA reads as TGTGCCAGCAGCCGGACAGGGGCCAGCCAAGAGACCCAGTACTTC.

CDR3 amino acids: CAISESSVSYGYTF. The CDR3 DNA reads as TGTGCCATCAGTGAGTCATCAGTAAGCTATGGCTACACCTTC. The chain is built from TRBV10-3 and TRBJ1-2; D unresolved. In germline, CDR1 is ENHRY, CDR2 SYGVKD. The CDR3 loop spans 14 amino acids. V was shortened by 0 bases and J by 4 bases, with 9 bases between the two germline ends.

This clonotype was detected many times. The chain carries TRBV7-8 and TRBJ2-3; TRBD2 matches 10 bases. The CDR3 loop spans 16 amino acids. The germline gives CDR1 SGHVS, CDR2 FQNEAQ. With V trimmed by 3 bases and J by 5 bases, 8 bases remained unmatched. CDR3 nucleotide sequence: TGTGCCAGCAGCTTTGTAAGCGGGGGGGCCGGAGATACGCAGTATTTT. This translates into CASSFVSGGAGDTQYF.